The 13 T cell receptor beta chains below all came from one sample that was sequenced in a study of blood T cells in healthy people across ages. Primers used in a second PCR of about 7 to 12 cycles were a sample-barcoded 5' primer and a J-beta primer mix. TCRdb used MiXCR to reprocess the 5' RACE reads, holding one entry per CDR3 protein. The repertoire has about 970,000 distinct CDR3 sequences, around 54% of them found once; the top ten carry about a fifth. Input material: blood. These receptors all come from a woman aged 55-70 years in good health.

The chain employs TRBV5-1 and TRBJ2-3, with a tentative D call TRBD2 (5 bases). This CDR3 has 15 amino acids. The germline gives CDR1 SGHRS, CDR2 YFSETQ. The ends were cut back, 0 bases at V and 2 bases at J, with 10 bases in the middle. The chain's CDR3 is CASSLEAGPTDTQYF. The CDR3 nucleotides read TGCGCCAGCAGCTTGGAGGCGGGTCCCACAGATACGCAGTATTTT. Using reference TRBV5-1 and TRBJ2-3 for the parts outside the CDR3, the full variable domain is KAGVTQTPRYLIKTRGQQVTLSCSPISGHRSVSWYQQTPGQGLQFLFEYFSETQRNKGNFPGRFSGRQFSNSRSEMNVSTLELGDSALYLCASSLEAGPTDTQYFGPGTRLTVL.

The chain recombines TRBV4-2 with TRBJ2-1; either TRBD1 or TRBD2 may supply D (5 bases each). The CDR3 has 14 amino acids. Deletions cut 0 bases from V and 9 bases from J, with 12 bases between. Germline lookup yields CDR1 LGHNA and CDR2 YNFKEQ. The CDR3 DNA sequence: TGTGCCAGCAGCCAAGAGGGACCCGGCGGTGAGCAGTTCTTC. It encodes CASSQEGPGGEQFF.

The rearrangement links TRBV11-2 to TRBJ2-1, with D perhaps TRBD1 or TRBD2 (6 bases each). V gave up 7 bases and J gave up 6 bases, with 19 bases separating them. In germline, CDR1 is SGHAT, CDR2 FQNNGV. The CDR3 runs to 15 residues. Here the CDR3 reads CASTGMEGVGNEQFF. CDR3 nucleotide sequence: TGTGCCAGCACCGGTATGGAGGGGGTAGGCAATGAGCAGTTCTTC.

The chain recombines TRBV3-1 with TRBJ2-7; D not resolved. TRBJ2-5 explains the end of the DNA better; the J call may be wrong. Germline loops: CDR1 LGHDT, CDR2 YNNKEL (reference sequence). The CDR3 consists of 14 residues. CDR3 in amino acids: CASSQNSRLETQYF. The CDR3 DNA reads TGTGCCAGCAGCCAAAATTCCAGATTAGAGACCCAGTACTTC.

This chain links TRBV29-1 with TRBJ2-1; a weak D match, TRBD1 (6 bases). Trimming took 5 bases from V and 2 from J, leaving 16 bases between them. The germline V gene has CDR1 SQVTM and CDR2 ANQGSEA. CDR3 length equals 15 residues. CDR3 DNA sequence: TGCAGCGTTAGAGAGGGACAAAGCCCCTACAATGAGCAGTTCTTC. Amino acids: CSVREGQSPYNEQFF.

V usage is TRBV7-9 and J usage is TRBJ2-4; maybe TRBD2 (6 bases). The DNA end is a closer match to TRBJ2-7, so the J assignment may be wrong. The CDR3 contains 14 residues. From germline, CDR1 is SEHNR and CDR2 FQNEAQ (reference sequence). CDR3 in amino acids: CASSFEDYVDEQYF. The DNA of the CDR3 is TGTGCCAGCAGCTTCGAGGACTACGTCGACGAGCAGTACTTC.

The chain carries TRBV5-1 and TRBJ2-5; D gene ambiguous. Germline values: CDR1 SGHRS, CDR2 YFSETQ. This CDR3 has 15 amino acids. The V and J ends lost 2 bases and 1 base respectively, with 12 bases between them. CDR3 coding DNA: TGCGCCAGCAGCTTAGAGTCCCCGGTCCAAGAGACCCAGTACTTC. Translated: CASSLESPVQETQYF.

This clonotype was counted between two and nine times. This chain connects TRBV28 to TRBJ2-5; 8 nucleotides agree with TRBD2. J lost 5 bases, V lost 6 bases, and 11 bases had no gene match. The CDR3 extends over 15 amino acids. Germline CDR1 MDHEN, CDR2 SYDVKM. CDR3 in DNA: TGTGCCAGCAGCACCCCAAGAGCGGGAGCGGAGACCCAGTACTTC. Protein product: CASSTPRAGAETQYF.

This chain uses TRBV7-9 with TRBJ1-1; possible D gene TRBD1, 6 bases. The CDR3 loop spans 15 amino acids. CDR1 SEHNR and CDR2 FQNEAQ come from the germline V gene (reference sequence). The V end lost 1 base, the J end lost 0 bases, and 9 bases lay between the germline ends. This CDR3 reads CASSLGQGLNTEAFF. The CDR3 region has the DNA TGTGCCAGCAGCTTAGGTCAGGGGCTGAACACTGAAGCTTTCTTT.

This sequence joins TRBV14 and TRBJ2-1, with D unclear. CDR3 length: 15 residues. Germline V gives CDR1 SGHDN, CDR2 FVKESK. Trimming shortened V by 2 bases and J by 7 bases, and 15 bases separated the two germline ends. DNA of the CDR3: TGTGCCAGCAGCCAATTTGCTAATGGTGGGAATGAGCAGTTCTTC. It is translated as CASSQFANGGNEQFF. Full variable domain (remainder filled in from reference TRBV14 and TRBJ2-1): EAGVTQFPSHSVIEKGQTVTLRCDPISGHDNLYWYRRVMGKEIKFLLHFVKESKQDESGMPNNRFLAERTGGTYSTLKVQPAELEDSGVYFCASSQFANGGNEQFFGPGTRLTVL.

The chain joins TRBV9 to TRBJ2-3, with D uncertain. Trimming took off 3 bases at V and 5 bases at J, with 7 bases between the two ends. The CDR3 loop spans 12 amino acids. Germline values: CDR1 SGDLS, CDR2 YYNGEE. CDR3 region: CASSDQLDTQYF. The CDR3 DNA is TGTGCCAGCAGCGACCAGTTAGATACGCAGTATTTT.

The V and J genes are TRBV7-2 and TRBJ2-5; D is undetermined. The CDR3 loop spans 14 amino acids. CDR1 is SGHTA, CDR2 FQGNSA, per germline. Trimming left V 3 bases short and J 3 bases short, with 11 bases between. The CDR3 loop reads CASSLVIRKETQYF. The DNA for the CDR3 is TGTGCCAGCAGCTTGGTGATCAGGAAAGAGACCCAGTACTTC.

Worth noting for this clonotype: At one of its ends the junction is not consistent with the germline gene, which may arise from a read error. J is TRBJ2-3 and V is TRBV4-1; TRBD2 matches at 7 bases. This CDR3 is 15 amino acids long. Germline V gives CDR1 MGHRA, CDR2 YSYEKL. CDR3 sequence (DNA): TGCGCCAGCAGCCAAGCCCGAGCGGGACGAGATACGCGGTATTTT. This translates into CASSQARAGRDTRYF.